This T cell receptor (beta chain) was obtained from a study of regulatory T cells in long-lasting Graves disease. Relying on iRepertoire HTBI primers and Arm-PCR of CDR3 regions, the team built TCR beta libraries. One entry per CDR3 protein, called by TCRdb with MiXCR from the multiplex PCR reads. The repertoire holds some 340,000 distinct CDR3 sequences, with roughly 10% as singletons. Study-wide findings and caveats: Under persistent disease, TRBV28, TRBJ1-2 and TRBJ2-5 were used preferentially.

The germline V gene encodes CDR1 LNHDA and CDR2 SQIVND (reference sequence). The CDR3 is made up of 17 amino acids. Trimming removed 5 bases at V and 7 bases at J, with 24 bases between. Time point given: newly diagnosed GD, antithyroid drugs for less than 3 months. Following extraction of RNA from PBMCs, that RNA was used to make the TCR library. This clonotype appeared many times. What it binds is not known. The sample was also reused in another study, on T cells in Graves' hyperthyroidism and ophthalmopathy.

The V gene is TRBV19, the J gene TRBJ1-5; D remains unclear. This receptor was identified in a woman between 18 and 29 years old with Graves disease. The specimen comprised peripheral blood mononuclear cells (PBMCs), sampled at new diagnosis, from a patient treated with antithyroid drugs. The CDR3 DNA sequence: TGTGCCAGTAGTGGGATTATGGGTTTTGGGCTTAAACAGCCCCAGCATTTT. Its translation is CASSGIMGFGLKQPQHF. Full variable domain (outside the CDR3, taken from reference TRBV19 and TRBJ1-5): DGGITQSPKYLFRKEGQNVTLSCEQNLNHDAMYWYRQDPGQGLRLIYYSQIVNDFQKGDIAEGYSVSREKKESFPLTVTSAQKNPTAFYLCASSGIMGFGLKQPQHFGDGTRLSIL.